This TCR beta chain originates from a study of response to subunit inactivated influenza vaccine. Study-wide findings and caveats: Only a handful of new T cells, the authors suggested, are recruited with each seasonal influenza vaccination.

The ends were cut back, 0 bases at V and 2 bases at J, with 13 bases in the middle. CDR1 and CDR2 (germline): DFQATT, SNEGSKA (reference sequence). The CDR3 covers 15 residues. Worth noting for this clonotype: Antigen specificity is unknown.

TCRdb re-derived calls from the RT-PCR reads in MiXCR, one entry per CDR3 protein. The sample has 200,000 to 250,000 distinct CDR3 sequences; more than 9% are singletons. The sample was non-naive T cells sorted from PBMCs, taken approximately 15 days before vaccination. This clonotype was sampled from a man aged 50-59 years who received an inactivated influenza vaccine. The chain employs TRBV20-1 and TRBJ2-5; perhaps TRBD1 as D (6 bases). CDR3 sequence (DNA): TGCAGTGCTAGAGATGTAAGGGGGATACAAGAGACCCAGTACTTC. Translating it yields CSARDVRGIQETQYF.